Shown below are 8 T cell receptor beta chains from a single sample sequenced in a study of OX40 agonist ivuxolimab in advanced cancers. The protocol was immunoSEQ multiplex PCR, while the TCRdb copy is restricted to in-frame clones and leaves out a portion. The data hold 60,000 to 95,000 clones, with about 85% observed a single time. Here the sequenced sample was CD4+ or CD8+ T cells sorted from blood, taken in a trial of the OX40 agonist ivuxolimab. These receptors all come from an adult with an advanced solid tumor such as melanoma, head and neck, liver or kidney cancer.

In DNA form, the CDR3 reads TGCAGCGTTGACCTATTTAGCGGGGTAAGAAATACGCAGTATTTT. The encoded protein is CSVDLFSGVRNTQYF. This rearrangement joins TRBV29-1 to TRBJ2-3; 8 nucleotides match TRBD2. Germline-derived CDR1 and CDR2 are SQVTM and ANQGSEA. Trimming took 3 bases from V and 7 from J; bases not matched to a gene: 12. The CDR3 consists of 15 residues.

This chain connects TRBV6-5 to TRBJ1-5; perhaps TRBD1 as D (5 bases). This CDR3 has 13 amino acids. Germline-derived CDR1 and CDR2 are MNHEY and SVGAGI. Trimming removed 6 bases at V and 7 bases at J, with 13 bases between. CDR3 loop: CASSQGDLQPQHF. CDR3 sequence (DNA): TGTGCCAGCAGCCAAGGGGATCTCCAGCCCCAGCATTTT.

This chain's CDR3 is CASSSGTGAETQYF. In DNA form, the CDR3 reads TGTGCCAGTAGTAGCGGGACAGGGGCGGAGACCCAGTACTTC. The rearrangement links TRBV19 to TRBJ2-5; 10 nucleotides match TRBD1. Germline CDR1 LNHDA, CDR2 SQIVND (reference sequence). The length of the CDR3 is 14 residues. With 4 bases clipped from V and 5 bases from J, the junction kept 4 bases outside the gene matches.

V is TRBV6-1 and J is TRBJ2-7; 9 nucleotides line up with TRBD1. V gave up 6 bases and J gave up 2 bases; unmatched junction bases: 8. Germline V gene data show CDR1 as MNHNS and CDR2 as SASEGT. The CDR3 consists of 15 residues. In DNA form, the CDR3 reads TGTGCCAGCAGGGACCCGGGACAGGGCCCCTACGAGCAGTACTTC. The encoded protein is CASRDPGQGPYEQYF.

With respect to this clone: Within the sample, other DNA sequences also encode this same CDR3. The V call is TRBV29-1, the J call TRBJ2-3; D unresolved. CDR3 length: 13 residues. Germline V lookup: CDR1 SQVTM, CDR2 ANQGSEA. Trimming removed 2 bases from V and 0 bases from J, with 6 bases in between. CDR3 loop: CSVEPPSTDTQYF. The CDR3 DNA follows: TGCAGCGTTGAACCGCCTAGCACAGATACGCAGTATTTT.

This chain joins TRBV2 and TRBJ2-7; 7 positions match TRBD2. The V gene end was trimmed by 6 bases and the J gene end by 3 bases; junction bases not matched to a gene: 5. Looked up from germline, CDR1 is SNHLY and CDR2 is FYNNEI. The CDR3 is 13 amino acids. The CDR3 nucleotides are TGTGCCAGCAGCCGTCAGCGGGGCTACGAGCAGTACTTC. Its translation is CASSRQRGYEQYF.

This rearrangement joins TRBV5-1 to TRBJ2-1, with 11 bases fitting TRBD2. The germline V gene encodes CDR1 SGHRS and CDR2 YFSETQ. The V segment lost 7 bases and the J segment 0 bases; nucleotides outside the gene matches: 0. This CDR3 comprises 14 residues. The CDR3, as DNA: TGCGCCAGCGGACTAGCGGGCTCCTACAATGAGCAGTTCTTC. This gives the protein CASGLAGSYNEQFF.

The genes are TRBV9 and TRBJ1-1, with no clear D. V gave up 5 bases and J gave up 1 base, with 9 bases separating them. CDR1 and CDR2 (germline): SGDLS, YYNGEE. The CDR3 spans 13 residues. DNA for the CDR3: TGTGCCAGCAGTTTTCGACAGAACACTGAAGCTTTCTTT. Its protein is CASSFRQNTEAFF.